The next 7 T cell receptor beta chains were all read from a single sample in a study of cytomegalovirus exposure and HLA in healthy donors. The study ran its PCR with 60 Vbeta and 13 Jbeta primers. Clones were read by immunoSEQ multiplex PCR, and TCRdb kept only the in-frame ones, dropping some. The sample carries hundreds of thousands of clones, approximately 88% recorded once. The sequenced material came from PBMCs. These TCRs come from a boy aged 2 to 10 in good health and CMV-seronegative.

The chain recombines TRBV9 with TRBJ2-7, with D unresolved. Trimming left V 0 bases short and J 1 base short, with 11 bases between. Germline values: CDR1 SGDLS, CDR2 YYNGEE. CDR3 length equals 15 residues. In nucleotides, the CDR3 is TGTGCCAGCAGCGTAGCAGCGAGTTCTTCCTACGAGCAGTACTTC. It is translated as CASSVAASSSYEQYF.

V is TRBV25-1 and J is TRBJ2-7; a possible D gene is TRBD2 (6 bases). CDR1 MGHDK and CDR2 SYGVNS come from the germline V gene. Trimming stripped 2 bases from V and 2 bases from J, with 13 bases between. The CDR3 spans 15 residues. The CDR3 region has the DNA TGTGCCAGCAGTGAAAGGGTGGGGGGTCCCTACGAGCAGTACTTC. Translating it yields CASSERVGGPYEQYF.

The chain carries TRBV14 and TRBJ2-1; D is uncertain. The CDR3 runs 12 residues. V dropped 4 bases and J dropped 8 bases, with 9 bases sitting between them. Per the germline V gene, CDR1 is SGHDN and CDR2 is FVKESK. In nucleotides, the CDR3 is TGTGCCAGCAGCCCCTTGGGCTATGAGCAGTTCTTC. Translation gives CASSPLGYEQFF. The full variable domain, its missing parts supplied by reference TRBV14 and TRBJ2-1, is EAGVTQFPSHSVIEKGQTVTLRCDPISGHDNLYWYRRVMGKEIKFLLHFVKESKQDESGMPNNRFLAERTGGTYSTLKVQPAELEDSGVYFCASSPLGYEQFFGPGTRLTVL.

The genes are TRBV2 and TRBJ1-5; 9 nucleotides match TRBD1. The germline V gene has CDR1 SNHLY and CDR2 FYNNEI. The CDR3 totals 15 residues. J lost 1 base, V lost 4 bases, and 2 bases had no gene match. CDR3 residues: CASSVGQGSNQPQHF. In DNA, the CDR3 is TGTGCCAGCAGTGTGGGACAGGGAAGCAATCAGCCCCAGCATTTT.

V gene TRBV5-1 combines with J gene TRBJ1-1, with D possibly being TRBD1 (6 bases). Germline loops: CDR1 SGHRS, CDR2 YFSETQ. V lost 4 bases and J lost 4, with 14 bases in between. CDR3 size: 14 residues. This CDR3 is CASSPGGRGTEAFF. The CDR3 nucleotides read TGCGCCAGCAGCCCGGGGGGGCGGGGCACTGAAGCTTTCTTT.

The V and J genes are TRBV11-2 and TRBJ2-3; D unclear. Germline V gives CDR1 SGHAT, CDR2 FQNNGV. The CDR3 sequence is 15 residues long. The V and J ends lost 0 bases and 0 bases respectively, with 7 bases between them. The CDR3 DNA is TGTGCCAGCAGCTTAGATTCTACTAGCACAGATACGCAGTATTTT. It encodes CASSLDSTSTDTQYF.

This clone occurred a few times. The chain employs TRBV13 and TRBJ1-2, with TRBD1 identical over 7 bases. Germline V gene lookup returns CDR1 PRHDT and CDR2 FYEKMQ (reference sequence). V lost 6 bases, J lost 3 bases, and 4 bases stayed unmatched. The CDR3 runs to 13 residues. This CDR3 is CASSGTVDYGYTF. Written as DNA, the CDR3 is TGTGCCAGCAGTGGGACAGTCGACTATGGCTACACCTTC.